The next 22 T cell receptor beta chains were all read from a single sample in a study of early T cells in non-severe SARS-CoV-2 infection. A single record per CDR3 protein comes from TCRdb applying MiXCR to the 5' RACE reads. The sample contains some 57,000 distinct CDR3 sequences, around 8.6% of which appear only once. The specimen was whole blood, collected at baseline. The receptors come from an adult who was a healthcare worker with PCR-confirmed SARS-CoV-2 infection or an uninfected control (not recorded which).

In its sample, this clonotype was seen many times. This rearrangement joins TRBV11-2 to TRBJ2-1, with D possibly TRBD2 on 5 matching bases. Germline values: CDR1 SGHAT, CDR2 FQNNGV. Trimming stripped 5 bases from V and 9 bases from J, with 14 bases between. The CDR3 has 13 amino acids. The CDR3 DNA reads TGTGCCAGCAGCCCTAAGCCGGGGTCTGAGCAGTTCTTC. This encodes CASSPKPGSEQFF.

This clonotype was seen more than once but under ten times. The gene calls are TRBV11-2 and TRBJ2-7, with D perhaps TRBD2 (6 bases). Trimming cost V 4 bases and J 2 bases, with 15 bases left between them. Germline CDR1 and CDR2: SGHAT and FQNNGV. The CDR3 sequence is 15 residues long. The CDR3 loop reads CASSSIGGKAYEQYF. The CDR3 region has the DNA TGTGCCAGCAGCTCAATCGGGGGAAAGGCCTACGAGCAGTACTTC.

This clonotype turned up a few times. The chain carries TRBV4-2 and TRBJ1-2, with a possible D match to TRBD1 (6 bases). The CDR3 sequence is 16 residues long. Trimming pared 0 bases from V and 2 bases from J, leaving 13 bases between. Germline values: CDR1 LGHNA, CDR2 YNFKEQ. CDR3 amino acids: CASSQDRQGRNYGYTF. DNA of the CDR3: TGTGCCAGCAGCCAAGATCGGCAGGGGCGGAACTATGGCTACACCTTC.

CDR3: CASSQKGQPQHF. In DNA, the CDR3 is TGTGCCAGCAGCCAGAAGGGCCAGCCCCAGCATTTT. V is TRBV7-2 and J is TRBJ1-5; D remains unclear. This CDR3 is built from 12 residues. Germline V gene data show CDR1 as SGHTA and CDR2 as FQGNSA. V lost 5 bases and J lost 7, with 9 bases in between.

The CDR3, as DNA: TGTGCCAGCAGCGTAGCCGGCGGGCTAGCGGGAGCGGTAGATACGCAGTATTTT. It encodes CASSVAGGLAGAVDTQYF. The chain carries TRBV9 and TRBJ2-3; the match to TRBD2 covers 10 bases. Germline V gene sequence: CDR1 SGDLS, CDR2 YYNGEE. The V segment lost 0 bases and the J segment 5 bases; nucleotides outside the gene matches: 12. This CDR3 is 18 amino acids long.

Many counts were recorded for this clonotype. The chain has TRBV20-1 and TRBJ1-1; possibly TRBD1 for D (5 bases). The length of the CDR3 is 19 residues. V was trimmed by 3 bases and J by 3 bases, leaving 29 bases between them. Germline V lookup: CDR1 DFQATT, CDR2 SNEGSKA (reference sequence). The CDR3, as DNA: TGCAGTGCTAGTAATGGTCGGGGACGGAGAACCCGGTGGGACACTGAAGCTTTCTTT. Protein product: CSASNGRGRRTRWDTEAFF.

This clonotype occurred a few times. The V call is TRBV7-2, the J call TRBJ2-7, with TRBD2 matching 7 bases. Germline trimming cut 5 bases from V and 4 bases from J; bases unmatched to any gene: 11. CDR3 length: 15 amino acids. The germline gives CDR1 SGHTA, CDR2 FQGNSA. The CDR3 nucleotides are TGTGCCAGCAGCCTACCTCCGGGACTAATGTACGAGCAGTACTTC. It is translated as CASSLPPGLMYEQYF.

This clonotype was counted between two and nine times. V is TRBV5-8 and J is TRBJ2-1; unclear D gene. Per germline, CDR1 SGHTS and CDR2 YDEGEE. Trimming took off 5 bases at V and 10 bases at J, with 10 bases between the two ends. The CDR3 is made up of 11 amino acids. CDR3 protein: CASRMDTEQFF. The CDR3 bases are TGTGCCAGCAGAATGGATACGGAGCAGTTCTTC.

This sequence joins TRBV6-1 and TRBJ2-4, with 7 bases lining up with TRBD2. V shed 5 bases, J shed 7 bases, and the junction held 11 bases outside the gene matches. Per the germline V gene, CDR1 is MNHNS and CDR2 is SASEGT. The CDR3 runs 15 residues. CDR3 in amino acids: CASSLVGLGGNIQYF. The CDR3, as DNA: TGTGCCAGCAGTCTGGTAGGACTAGGAGGTAACATTCAGTACTTC.

This chain joins TRBV19 and TRBJ2-1; the D is unclear. CDR3 size: 12 residues. V shed 3 bases and J shed 10 bases, with 10 bases lying between them. CDR1 and CDR2 (germline): LNHDA, SQIVND (reference sequence). CDR3 region: CASSMRQREQFF. For the CDR3, the DNA is TGTGCCAGTAGTATGCGGCAGAGGGAGCAGTTCTTC.

J is TRBJ2-7 and V is TRBV13; D is undetermined. V shed 5 bases and J shed 6 bases, with 17 bases lying between them. The CDR3 consists of 14 residues. CDR1 and CDR2 from the germline V gene are PRHDT and FYEKMQ (reference sequence). CDR3 in amino acids: CASSRPATTGEQYF. For the CDR3, the DNA is TGTGCCAGCAGCCGTCCAGCTACTACCGGCGAGCAGTACTTC. Full variable domain (rest looked up from reference TRBV13 and TRBJ2-7): AAGVIQSPRHLIKEKRETATLKCYPIPRHDTVYWYQQGPGQDPQFLISFYEKMQSDKGSIPDRFSAQQFSDYHSELNMSSLELGDSALYFCASSRPATTGEQYFGPGTRLTVT.

The J gene is TRBJ2-1, the V gene TRBV5-6; TRBD2 agrees at 7 bases. Germline assignment: CDR1 SGHDT and CDR2 YYEEEE. The V and J ends lost 4 bases and 4 bases, in that order; junction bases with no gene match: 17. The CDR3 has 18 residues. CDR3 protein: CASSSVLGGLAAYNEQFF. The CDR3 DNA reads TGTGCCAGCAGCAGTGTCCTTGGCGGCCTAGCGGCTTACAATGAGCAGTTCTTC.

The sample holds many counts of this clonotype. The chain carries TRBV6-1 and TRBJ1-4; TRBD1 is a possible D gene (6 bases). Per germline, CDR1 MNHNS and CDR2 SASEGT. The CDR3 runs to 14 residues. V lost 0 bases to trimming and J lost 10 bases, with 12 bases between them. The DNA for the CDR3 is TGTGCCAGCAGTGAAGCCGACACCAGGGGAAAACTGTTTTTT. Its protein is CASSEADTRGKLFF.

This clonotype was seen ten or more times. This rearrangement joins TRBV18 to TRBJ2-7, with D possibly TRBD1 on 5 matching bases. The CDR3 has 13 residues. Trimming removed 6 bases from V and 0 bases from J, with 9 bases in between. Germline assignment: CDR1 KGHSH and CDR2 LQKENI. The CDR3 DNA is TGTGCCAGCTCCCTCGGACACTCCTACGAGCAGTACTTC. Amino acid sequence: CASSLGHSYEQYF.

This clonotype appeared many times. The chain joins TRBV4-1 to TRBJ2-1; 7 positions match TRBD2. The length of the CDR3 is 14 residues. V trimming: 5 bases; J trimming: 6 bases; junction bases outside the gene matches: 7. Germline V gene lookup returns CDR1 MGHRA and CDR2 YSYEKL. CDR3 region: CASSWTSRGNEQFF. Written as DNA, the CDR3 is TGCGCCAGCAGCTGGACTAGTCGTGGCAATGAGCAGTTCTTC.

This clonotype was seen more than once but under ten times. This chain joins TRBV6-5 and TRBJ2-1; TRBD2 aligns across 7 bases. This CDR3 contains 11 residues. V was clipped by 6 bases and J by 7 bases; unmatched bases: 0. The V gene's germline CDR1 is MNHEY and CDR2 SVGAGI. CDR3 residues: CASRRGNEQFF. The DNA for the CDR3 is TGTGCCAGCAGGCGGGGGAATGAGCAGTTCTTC.

This clonotype was picked up many times. This chain connects TRBV6-1 to TRBJ2-2, with D perhaps TRBD1 or TRBD2 (5 bases each). Germline V lookup: CDR1 MNHNS, CDR2 SASEGT. The CDR3 contains 15 residues. Trimming shortened V by 7 bases and J by 2 bases, and 14 bases separated the two germline ends. The CDR3 DNA sequence: TGTGCCAGCAATCGGGACGGGCCTAACACCGGGGAGCTGTTTTTT. It specifies CASNRDGPNTGELFF.

This clonotype showed up just a few times. This chain connects TRBV5-5 to TRBJ2-5; D may be TRBD1 (5 bases). Trimming pared 0 bases from V and 1 base from J, leaving 10 bases between. The length of the CDR3 is 15 residues. CDR1 SGHKS and CDR2 YYEKEE come from the germline V gene (reference sequence). The CDR3 loop reads CASSLGAGSQETQYF. The CDR3 DNA reads as TGTGCCAGCAGCTTGGGTGCAGGGTCCCAAGAGACCCAGTACTTC.

The genes are TRBV27 and TRBJ2-7; a possible D gene is TRBD2 (5 bases). The CDR3 is made up of 14 amino acids. Trimming removed 6 bases from V and 1 base from J, with 13 bases in between. Germline V lookup: CDR1 MNHEY, CDR2 SMNVEV (reference sequence). CDR3 region: CASRRKEASYEQYF. The CDR3 DNA follows: TGTGCCAGCAGGAGAAAGGAGGCGTCCTACGAGCAGTACTTC.

This chain connects TRBV6-5 to TRBJ2-2; 7 positions agree with TRBD1. The junction had 7 bases not matched to a gene; V was cut back by 5 bases and J by 1 base. This CDR3 region has 16 residues. Germline loops: CDR1 MNHEY, CDR2 SVGAGI. The CDR3 coding sequence is TGTGCCAGCAGTACTTGGGACAGCTTGAACACCGGGGAGCTGTTTTTT. This gives the protein CASSTWDSLNTGELFF.

This clonotype was picked up a small number of times. V usage is TRBV19 and J usage is TRBJ2-1; D remains unclear. The CDR3 runs 13 residues. Germline CDR1 reads LNHDA; CDR2 reads SQIVND (reference sequence). The V end lost 4 bases, the J end lost 4 bases, and 8 bases lay between the germline ends. CDR3 loop: CASSSTRYNEQFF. As DNA, the CDR3 is TGTGCCAGTAGTAGTACCCGGTACAATGAGCAGTTCTTC.

The chain uses TRBV9 and TRBJ2-7; D gene ambiguous. Trimming pared 1 base from V and 1 base from J, leaving 9 bases between. This CDR3 spans 14 amino acids. In germline, CDR1 is SGDLS, CDR2 YYNGEE. CDR3 residues: CASSVMTDSYEQYF. In DNA form, the CDR3 reads TGTGCCAGCAGCGTAATGACGGATTCCTACGAGCAGTACTTC.